This record looks at one T cell receptor (beta chain) sequence and its context. Here immunoSEQ multiplex PCR was the method, and the copy in TCRdb shows in-frame clones only, minus some. Here the sample spans 250,000 to 300,000 clones, almost 95% being singletons. The data stem from a study of T cell responses to AZD1222 COVID-19 vaccine. Trimming shortened V by 4 bases and J by 4 bases, and 17 bases separated the two germline ends. CDR1 is SGHRS and CDR2 is YFSETQ in the germline V gene. CDR3 length: 15 residues. This receptor was taken from an adult who received the AZD1222 COVID-19 vaccine. The sample consisted of peripheral blood, taken 28 days after the second AZD1222 dose. The rearrangement links TRBV5-1 to TRBJ1-2, with D maybe TRBD1 (5 bases). The CDR3: CASSQNGGDSYGYTF. For the CDR3, the DNA is TGCGCCAGCAGCCAAAACGGGGGGGATAGCTATGGCTACACCTTC.